This T cell receptor beta chain was captured in a study of shared clonotypes between healthy human individuals. Each of the donors was a healthy adult who was HIV-negative and had not had a recent acute infection or vaccination. As regards this clone: Its antigen is currently unknown.

Data came from immunoSEQ multiplex PCR; TCRdb stores just in-frame clones and leaves some out. The profile shows more than 550,000 clones, roughly 72% of them singletons. Study-level results: Non-shared clonotypes showed lower generation probabilities than clonotypes common to all four donors.

Germline V gene data show CDR1 as LGHNA and CDR2 as YNFKEQ. V gave up 5 bases and J gave up 3 bases; unmatched junction bases: 6. The CDR3 covers 14 residues. Sequencing used memory CD4+ T cells sorted from blood. Noted subset: CD45RA-negative fraction. V and J are TRBV4-2 and TRBJ2-7; 8 nucleotides match TRBD1. This TCR came from a woman aged 25-40 years in good health. CDR3 sequence reads: CASSSDRGRYEQYF. The CDR3 DNA reads as TGTGCCAGCAGCTCCGACAGGGGTCGCTACGAGCAGTACTTC.